Sequencing of this T cell receptor (beta chain) was carried out in a study of blood T cell repertoires in COVID-19. About the research overall: In each case, the material was cDNA or gDNA derived from T cells, B-cell-depleted T cells, or PBMCs.

The germline V gene encodes CDR1 SGHVS and CDR2 FNYEAQ. CDR3 length: 15 amino acids. V dropped 5 bases and J dropped 0 bases, with 12 bases sitting between them. As handled by the study authors: Counts of nucleated cells, estimated from reference gene primer amplification, were obtained. The data were produced by immunoSEQ multiplex PCR, yet TCRdb's version contains in-frame clones alone and is incomplete. The D gene and trimming were derived from the DNA, and the V and J assignments and clone size from that table. The sample has some 460,000 clones, 70% to 90% seen once. Adults between about 18 and 95 years of age took part from fewer than 30 US areas. Clinical history reported by participants formed the basis on which cohorts were assigned.

The sample comprised PBMCs or T cells enriched from blood (not recorded which). The chain couples TRBV7-6 to TRBJ2-3, with a weak D call TRBD1 (6 bases). This TCR derives from a woman aged 18-35 years with acute COVID-19. The CDR3 here is CASSPAGVSTDTQYF. The DNA of the CDR3 is TGTGCCAGCAGCCCCGCAGGGGTTAGCACAGATACGCAGTATTTT.